This T cell receptor beta chain was profiled in a study of T cells after yellow fever vaccination. Study findings and constraints: A small proportion of clonotypes was detected in both the CD4 and CD8 compartments. Peak timing came faster in the weaker secondary response, day 5 versus 15. Post-booster reappearance was seen for most primary-vaccination clones (about 96% CD4, roughly 88% CD8).

The CDR3 totals 17 residues. Trimming cost V 1 base and J 5 bases, with 15 bases left between them. CDR1 and CDR2 (germline): SGHTA, FQGNSA. With regard to this clonotype: Its antigen is undetermined.

As TCR cDNA was made by 5'RACE template switching, a universal primer site and UMIs were added. TCRdb redid the calling of the 5' RACE reads with MiXCR, one entry per CDR3 protein. The top ten hold 2.5% to 4% of the sample, which has some 340,000 distinct CDR3 sequences, roughly 10% seen once. The chain is built from TRBV7-2 and TRBJ1-6; D is unresolved. This sequence was found in a man between 18 and 29 years old who received the YFV17D yellow fever vaccine. Material: CD4+ T cells sorted from PBMCs, obtained 45 days after the yellow fever booster vaccination. CDR3 bases: TGTGCCAGCAGCTTAGTTGGGTCCCCGAGTAATAATTCACCCCTCCACTTT. Protein product: CASSLVGSPSNNSPLHF. The whole variable domain, remainder taken from reference TRBV7-2 and TRBJ1-6, is GAGVSQSPSNKVTEKGKDVELRCDPISGHTALYWYRQSLGQGLEFLIYFQGNSAPDKSGLPSDRFSAERTGGSVSTLTIQRTQQEDSAVYLCASSLVGSPSNNSPLHFGNGTRLTVT.